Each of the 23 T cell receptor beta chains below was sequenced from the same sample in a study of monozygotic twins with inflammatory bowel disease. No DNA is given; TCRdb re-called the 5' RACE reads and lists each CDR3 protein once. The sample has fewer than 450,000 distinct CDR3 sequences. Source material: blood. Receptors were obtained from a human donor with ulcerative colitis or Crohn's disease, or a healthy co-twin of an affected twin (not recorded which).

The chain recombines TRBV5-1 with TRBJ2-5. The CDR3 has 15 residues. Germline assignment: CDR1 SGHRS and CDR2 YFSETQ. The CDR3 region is CASSLPGIHRETQYF.

CDR3 amino acids: CSAKTGGVDTQYF. J is TRBJ2-3 and V is TRBV20-1; TCRdb selects TRBD1, and the lack of DNA leaves this call unchecked. The CDR3 consists of 13 residues. CDR1 DFQATT and CDR2 SNEGSKA come from the germline V gene (reference sequence).

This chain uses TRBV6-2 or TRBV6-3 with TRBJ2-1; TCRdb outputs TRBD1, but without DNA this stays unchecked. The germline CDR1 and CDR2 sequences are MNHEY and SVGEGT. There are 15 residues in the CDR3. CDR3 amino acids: CASSSPPGVLNEQFF.

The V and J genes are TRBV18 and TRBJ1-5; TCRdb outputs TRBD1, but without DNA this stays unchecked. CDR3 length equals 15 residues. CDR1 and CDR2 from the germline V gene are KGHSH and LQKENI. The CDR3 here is CASSQTGGGGQPQHF.

CDR3 in amino acids: CASRLSGLASQETQYF. The chain couples TRBV11-2 to TRBJ2-5; lacking DNA, the TRBD2 call made by TCRdb goes unchecked. The CDR3 has 16 residues. Germline-derived CDR1 and CDR2 are SGHAT and FQNNGV.

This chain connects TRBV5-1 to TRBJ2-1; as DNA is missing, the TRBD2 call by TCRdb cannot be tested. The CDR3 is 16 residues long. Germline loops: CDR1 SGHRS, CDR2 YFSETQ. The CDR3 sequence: CASSPVGQTSGGQQFF.

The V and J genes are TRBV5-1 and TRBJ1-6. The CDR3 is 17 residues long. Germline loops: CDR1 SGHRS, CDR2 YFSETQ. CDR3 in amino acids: CASSLEDGSSYNSPLHF. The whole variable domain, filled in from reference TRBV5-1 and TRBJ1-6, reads KAGVTQTPRYLIKTRGQQVTLSCSPISGHRSVSWYQQTPGQGLQFLFEYFSETQRNKGNFPGRFSGRQFSNSRSEMNVSTLELGDSALYLCASSLEDGSSYNSPLHFGNGTRLTVT.

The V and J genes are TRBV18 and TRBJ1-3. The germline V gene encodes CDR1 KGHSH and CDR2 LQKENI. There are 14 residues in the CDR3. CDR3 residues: CASSPEVSGNTIYF.

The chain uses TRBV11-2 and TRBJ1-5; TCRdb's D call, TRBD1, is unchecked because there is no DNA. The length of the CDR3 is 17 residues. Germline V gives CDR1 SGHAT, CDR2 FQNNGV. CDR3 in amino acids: CASSLGFGTGGSQPQHF.

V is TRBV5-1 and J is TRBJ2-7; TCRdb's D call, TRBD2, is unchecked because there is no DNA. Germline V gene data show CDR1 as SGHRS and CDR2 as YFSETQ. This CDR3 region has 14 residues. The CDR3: CASGPSGMGYEQYF.

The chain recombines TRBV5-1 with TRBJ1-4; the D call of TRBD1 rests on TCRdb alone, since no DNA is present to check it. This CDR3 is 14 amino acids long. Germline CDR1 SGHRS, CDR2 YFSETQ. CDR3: CASSLGQGAGKLFF. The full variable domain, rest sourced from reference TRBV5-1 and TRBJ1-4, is KAGVTQTPRYLIKTRGQQVTLSCSPISGHRSVSWYQQTPGQGLQFLFEYFSETQRNKGNFPGRFSGRQFSNSRSEMNVSTLELGDSALYLCASSLGQGAGKLFFGSGTQLSVL.

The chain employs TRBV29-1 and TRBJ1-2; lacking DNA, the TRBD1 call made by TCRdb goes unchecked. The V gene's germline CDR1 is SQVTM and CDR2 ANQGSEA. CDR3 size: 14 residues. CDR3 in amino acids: CSVVSPPDLYGYTF.

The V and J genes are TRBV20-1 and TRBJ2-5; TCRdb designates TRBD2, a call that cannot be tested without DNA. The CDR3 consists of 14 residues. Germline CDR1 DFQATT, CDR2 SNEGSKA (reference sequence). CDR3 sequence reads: CSARASGGRETQYF.

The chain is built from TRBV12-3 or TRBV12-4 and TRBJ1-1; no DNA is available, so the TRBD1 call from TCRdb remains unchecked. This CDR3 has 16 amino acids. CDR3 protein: CASSLALGQGNTEAFF.

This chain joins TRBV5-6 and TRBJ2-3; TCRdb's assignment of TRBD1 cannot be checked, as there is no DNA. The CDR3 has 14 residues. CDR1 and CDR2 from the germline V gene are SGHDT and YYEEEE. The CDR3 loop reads CASSNWGGTDTQYF.

The chain's CDR3 is CASSQVLARVSLYEQYF. V is TRBV4-3 and J is TRBJ2-7; TCRdb reports TRBD1, a call that lacks DNA to check it against. From germline, CDR1 is LGHNA and CDR2 YSLEER. The CDR3 spans 17 residues.

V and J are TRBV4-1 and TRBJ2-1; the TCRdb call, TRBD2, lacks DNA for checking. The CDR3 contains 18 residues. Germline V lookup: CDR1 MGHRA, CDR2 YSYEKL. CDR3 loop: CASSPRLAGGPGYNEQFF.

The CDR3 spells CSAHTRTYHSGGNTIYF. The rearrangement joins TRBV20-1 to TRBJ1-3. The V gene's germline CDR1 is DFQATT and CDR2 SNEGSKA (reference sequence). The CDR3 length is 17 residues.

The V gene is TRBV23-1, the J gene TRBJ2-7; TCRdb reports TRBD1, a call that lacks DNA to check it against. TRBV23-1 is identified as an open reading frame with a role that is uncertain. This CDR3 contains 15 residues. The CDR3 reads CASSQPGQGEGEQYF.

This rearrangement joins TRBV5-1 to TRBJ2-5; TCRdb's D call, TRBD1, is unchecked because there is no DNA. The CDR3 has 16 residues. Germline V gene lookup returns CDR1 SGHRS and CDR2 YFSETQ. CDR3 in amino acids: CASSLVGGGLQETQYF. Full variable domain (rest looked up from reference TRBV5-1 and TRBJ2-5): KAGVTQTPRYLIKTRGQQVTLSCSPISGHRSVSWYQQTPGQGLQFLFEYFSETQRNKGNFPGRFSGRQFSNSRSEMNVSTLELGDSALYLCASSLVGGGLQETQYFGPGTRLLVL.

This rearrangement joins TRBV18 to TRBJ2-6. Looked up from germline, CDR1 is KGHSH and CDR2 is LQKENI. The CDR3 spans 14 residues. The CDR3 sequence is CASSRGSGANVLTF. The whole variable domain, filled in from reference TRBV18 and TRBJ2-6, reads NAGVMQNPRHLVRRRGQEARLRCSPMKGHSHVYWYRQLPEEGLKFMVYLQKENIIDESGMPKERFSAEFPKEGPSILRIQQVVRGDSAAYFCASSRGSGANVLTFGAGSRLTVL.

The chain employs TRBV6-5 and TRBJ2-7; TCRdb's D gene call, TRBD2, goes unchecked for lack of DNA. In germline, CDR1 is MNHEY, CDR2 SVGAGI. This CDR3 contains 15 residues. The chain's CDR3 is CASSSPGRAAYEQYF.

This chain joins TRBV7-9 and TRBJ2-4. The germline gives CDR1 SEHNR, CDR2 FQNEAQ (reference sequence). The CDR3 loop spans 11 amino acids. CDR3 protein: CASTPENIQYF.